This TCR beta chain was captured in a study of regulatory T cells in long-lasting Graves disease. V was pared by 0 bases and J by 3 bases, with 6 bases between. Per germline, CDR1 SGDLS and CDR2 YYNGEE. The CDR3 covers 14 residues. Libraries of TCR beta came from iRepertoire HTBI primers plus Arm-PCR of CDR3 regions. TCRdb redid the calling of the multiplex PCR reads with MiXCR, one entry per CDR3 protein. This table has about 420,000 distinct CDR3 sequences, 16% appearing once. As for time point: newly diagnosed GD, antithyroid drugs for less than 3 months. The TCR library was made from RNA extracted from PBMCs. This sample also appeared in a second study, on T cells in Graves' hyperthyroidism and ophthalmopathy.

This TCR derives from a woman aged 18-29 years with Graves disease. The rearrangement joins TRBV9 to TRBJ2-2, with D possibly matching TRBD2 (6 bases). This specimen consisted of peripheral blood mononuclear cells (PBMCs), obtained at new diagnosis, from a patient treated with antithyroid drugs. In DNA, the CDR3 is TGTGCCAGCAGCGTAGGGGACTACACCGGGGAGCTGTTTTTT. Translated, it gives CASSVGDYTGELFF.